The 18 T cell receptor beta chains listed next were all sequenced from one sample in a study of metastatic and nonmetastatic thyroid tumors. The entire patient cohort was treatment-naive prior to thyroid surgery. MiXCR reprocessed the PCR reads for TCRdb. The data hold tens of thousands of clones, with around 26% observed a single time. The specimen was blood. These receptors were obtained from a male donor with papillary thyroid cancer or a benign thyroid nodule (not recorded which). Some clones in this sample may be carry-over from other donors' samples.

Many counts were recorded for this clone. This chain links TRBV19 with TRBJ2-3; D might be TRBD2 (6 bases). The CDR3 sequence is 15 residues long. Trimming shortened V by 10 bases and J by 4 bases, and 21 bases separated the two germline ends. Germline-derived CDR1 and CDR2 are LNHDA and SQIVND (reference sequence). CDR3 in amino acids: CAIPGTLPLADTQYF. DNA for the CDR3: TGTGCCATTCCCGGGACTTTACCTTTGGCAGATACGCAGTATTTT.

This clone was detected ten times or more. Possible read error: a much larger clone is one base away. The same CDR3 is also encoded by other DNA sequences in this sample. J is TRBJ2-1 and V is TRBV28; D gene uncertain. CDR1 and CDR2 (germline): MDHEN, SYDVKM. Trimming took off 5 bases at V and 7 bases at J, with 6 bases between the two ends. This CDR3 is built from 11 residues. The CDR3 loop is CASSLMNEQFF. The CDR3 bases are TGTGCCAGCAGTCTGATGAATGAGCAGTTCTTC.

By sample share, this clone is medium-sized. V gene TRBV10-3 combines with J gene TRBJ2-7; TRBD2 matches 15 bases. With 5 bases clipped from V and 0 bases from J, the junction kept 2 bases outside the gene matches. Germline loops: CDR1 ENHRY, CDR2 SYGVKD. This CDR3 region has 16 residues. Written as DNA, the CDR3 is TGTGCCATCAGTCCGGGACTAGCGGGAGGCTCCTACGAGCAGTACTTC. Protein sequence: CAISPGLAGGSYEQYF.

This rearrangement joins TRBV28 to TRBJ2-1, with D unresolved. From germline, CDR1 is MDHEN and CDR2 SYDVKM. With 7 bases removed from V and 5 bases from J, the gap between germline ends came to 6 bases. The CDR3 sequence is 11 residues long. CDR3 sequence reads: CASIIDNEQFF. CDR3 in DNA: TGTGCCAGCATCATAGACAATGAGCAGTTCTTC.

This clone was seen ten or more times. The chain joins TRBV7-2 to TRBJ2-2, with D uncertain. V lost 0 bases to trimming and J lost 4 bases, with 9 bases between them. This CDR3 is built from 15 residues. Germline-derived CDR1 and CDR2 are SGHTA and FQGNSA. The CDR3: CASSLAVRSTGELFF. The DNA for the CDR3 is TGTGCCAGCAGCTTAGCGGTGAGGAGCACCGGGGAGCTGTTTTTT.

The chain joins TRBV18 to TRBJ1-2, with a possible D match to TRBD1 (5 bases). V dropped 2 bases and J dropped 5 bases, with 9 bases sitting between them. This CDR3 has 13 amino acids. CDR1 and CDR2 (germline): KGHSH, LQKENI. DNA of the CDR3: TGTGCCAGCTCACCAGGGACGGATTATGGCTACACCTTC. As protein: CASSPGTDYGYTF.

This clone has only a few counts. The CDR3 bases are TGTGCCAGCAGTTACCCCAGGGTCCATAATTCACCCCTCCACTTT. It is translated as CASSYPRVHNSPLHF. The rearrangement uses TRBV6-5 and TRBJ1-6; TRBD1 might be the D (5 bases). Trimming stripped 2 bases from V and 5 bases from J, with 10 bases between. The germline gives CDR1 MNHEY, CDR2 SVGAGI. This CDR3 comprises 15 residues.

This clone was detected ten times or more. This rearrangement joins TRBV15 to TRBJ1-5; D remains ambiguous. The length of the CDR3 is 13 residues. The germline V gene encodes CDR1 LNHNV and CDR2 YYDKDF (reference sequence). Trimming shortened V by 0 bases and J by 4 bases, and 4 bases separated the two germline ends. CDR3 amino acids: CATSRDGNQPQHF. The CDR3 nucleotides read TGTGCCACCAGCAGAGATGGGAATCAGCCCCAGCATTTT.

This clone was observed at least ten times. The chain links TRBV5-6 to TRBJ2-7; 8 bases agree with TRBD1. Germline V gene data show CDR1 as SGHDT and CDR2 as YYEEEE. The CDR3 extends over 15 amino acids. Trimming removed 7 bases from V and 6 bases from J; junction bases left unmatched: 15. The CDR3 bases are TGTGCCAGCCGTGACAGGTTGGACAGGGTAGGCGAGCAGTACTTC. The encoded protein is CASRDRLDRVGEQYF.

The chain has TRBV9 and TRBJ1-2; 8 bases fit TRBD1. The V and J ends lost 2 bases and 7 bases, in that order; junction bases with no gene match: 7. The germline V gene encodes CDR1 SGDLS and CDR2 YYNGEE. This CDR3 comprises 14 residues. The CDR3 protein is CASSVRTGTFGYTF. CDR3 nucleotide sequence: TGTGCCAGCAGCGTCCGGACAGGGACGTTTGGCTACACCTTC.

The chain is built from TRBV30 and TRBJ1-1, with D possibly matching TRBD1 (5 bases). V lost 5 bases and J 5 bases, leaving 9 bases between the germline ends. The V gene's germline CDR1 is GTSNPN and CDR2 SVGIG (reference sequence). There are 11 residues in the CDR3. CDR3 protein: CAWGGGTEAFF. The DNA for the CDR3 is TGTGCCTGGGGCGGGGGGACTGAAGCTTTCTTT.

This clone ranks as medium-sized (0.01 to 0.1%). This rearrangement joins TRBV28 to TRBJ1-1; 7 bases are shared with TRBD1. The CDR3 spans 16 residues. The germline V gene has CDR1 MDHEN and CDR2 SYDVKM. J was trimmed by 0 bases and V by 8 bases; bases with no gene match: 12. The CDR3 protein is CASPPEQGFMNTEAFF. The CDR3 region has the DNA TGTGCCAGCCCTCCAGAACAGGGGTTCATGAACACTGAAGCTTTCTTT.

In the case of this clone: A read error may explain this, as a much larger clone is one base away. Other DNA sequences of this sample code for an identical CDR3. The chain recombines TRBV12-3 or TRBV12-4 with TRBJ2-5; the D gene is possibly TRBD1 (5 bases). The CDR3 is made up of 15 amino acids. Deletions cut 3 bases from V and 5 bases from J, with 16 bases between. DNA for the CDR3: TGTGCCAGCAGTTTTAATCAGCAGGGTCCGGAGACCCAGTACTTC. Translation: CASSFNQQGPETQYF.

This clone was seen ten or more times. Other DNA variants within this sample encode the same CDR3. CDR3 nucleotide sequence: TGCGCCAGCAGTGGGCTAGATGTAGGCTATGAGCAGTTCTTC. This translates into CASSGLDVGYEQFF. The chain employs TRBV10-2 and TRBJ2-1, with D unclear. Trimming stripped 4 bases from V and 8 bases from J, with 15 bases between. Germline V gene lookup returns CDR1 WSHSY and CDR2 SAAADI. This CDR3 comprises 14 residues.

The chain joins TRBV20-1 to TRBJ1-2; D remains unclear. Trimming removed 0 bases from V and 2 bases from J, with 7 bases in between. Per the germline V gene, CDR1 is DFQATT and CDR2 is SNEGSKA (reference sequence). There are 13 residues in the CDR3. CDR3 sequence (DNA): TGCAGTGCTAGAGAGGACGGCAACTATGGCTACACCTTC. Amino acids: CSAREDGNYGYTF.

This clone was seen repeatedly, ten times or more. CDR3 in DNA: TGCAGCGTTGAAGATCCCGGTCCTCCGAGGGGGCCCCAGCATTTT. Translating it yields CSVEDPGPPRGPQHF. The J gene is TRBJ1-5, the V gene TRBV29-1, with D maybe TRBD1 (5 bases). CDR3 length: 15 amino acids. The germline V gene encodes CDR1 SQVTM and CDR2 ANQGSEA. The V end lost 0 bases, the J end lost 9 bases, and 18 bases lay between the germline ends.

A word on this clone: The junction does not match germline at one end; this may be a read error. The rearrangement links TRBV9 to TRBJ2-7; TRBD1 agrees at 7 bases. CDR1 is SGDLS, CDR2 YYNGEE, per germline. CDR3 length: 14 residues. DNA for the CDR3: TGTGCCAGCAGCGTGGACAGGAGTGGTTACGAACAGTACTTC. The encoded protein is CASSVDRSGYEQYF.

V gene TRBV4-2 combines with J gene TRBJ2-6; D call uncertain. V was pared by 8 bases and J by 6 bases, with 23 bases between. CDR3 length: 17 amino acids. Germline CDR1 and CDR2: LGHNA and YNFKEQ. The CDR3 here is CASAPIHGKSVANVLTF. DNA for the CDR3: TGTGCCAGCGCGCCAATACATGGGAAGAGTGTGGCCAACGTCCTGACTTTC.